The text below deals with one T cell receptor (beta chain). The antigen remains unidentified. Sequencing used immunoSEQ multiplex PCR; TCRdb keeps in-frame clones, though not all of them. The sample lists some 110,000 clones, about four fifths occurring once. Patients in the study, people with chemo-refractory metastatic non-small-cell lung cancer, received focal radiation plus ipilimumab CTLA-4 blockade. This sample is drawn from a study of radiotherapy plus CTLA-4 blockade in lung cancer. Study-level results: In blood, tumor-derived TCR clones expanded after radiotherapy plus ipilimumab.

The CDR3 runs to 16 residues. V was shortened by 0 bases and J by 8 bases, with 20 bases between the two germline ends. Germline V lookup: CDR1 SGDLS, CDR2 YYNGEE. Specimen: peripheral blood, collected from a patient treated with radiotherapy plus ipilimumab. The gene calls are TRBV9 and TRBJ1-2; D unclear. This TCR was sampled from a human donor with non-small cell lung cancer who had a partial response to radiotherapy plus ipilimumab. The CDR3 region is CASSVANSPRLPGYTF. In DNA, the CDR3 is TGTGCCAGCAGCGTAGCGAACAGTCCACGGTTACCAGGCTACACCTTC.